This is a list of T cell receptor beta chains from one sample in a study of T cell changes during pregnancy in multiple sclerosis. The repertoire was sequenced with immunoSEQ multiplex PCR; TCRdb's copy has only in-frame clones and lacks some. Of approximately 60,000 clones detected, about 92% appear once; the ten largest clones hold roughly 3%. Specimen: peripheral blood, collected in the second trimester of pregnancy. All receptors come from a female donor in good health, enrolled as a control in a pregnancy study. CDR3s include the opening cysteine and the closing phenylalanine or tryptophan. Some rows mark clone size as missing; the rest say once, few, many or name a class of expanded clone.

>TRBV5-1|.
CASSDSNSAYNEQFF
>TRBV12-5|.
CASAFCRRTELDTEAFF
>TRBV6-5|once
CASTQTGVLTTEQYF
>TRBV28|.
CASSPPVRAGAFF
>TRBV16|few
CASSQVGRGEHQPQHF
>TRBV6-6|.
CASSYPSSGELFF
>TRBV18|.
CASSPLHPNYGYTF
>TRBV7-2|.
CASSLVGLAGVDEQFF
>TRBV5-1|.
CASSGGLPNNYGYTF
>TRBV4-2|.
CASSQVPSGELGVKNIQYF
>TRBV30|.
CAWGELQFF
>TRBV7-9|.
CASSLARTSTYEQYF
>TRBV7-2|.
CASSGTRSNTGELFF
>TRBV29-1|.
CSVQSQLTYGYTF
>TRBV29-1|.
CSSGRLEGAYGYTF
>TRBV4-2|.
CASSQDSGTTIPYEQYF
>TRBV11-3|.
CASSLGSSGYNEQFF
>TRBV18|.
CASSPTGVVVNTEAFF
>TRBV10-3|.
CAITKLAGGPSATGELFF
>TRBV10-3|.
CAIRWGPSGEAFF
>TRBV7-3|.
CASSSGGRSRYEQYF
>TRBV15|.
CATSKEKTGTSGRRRDTQYF
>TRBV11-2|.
CASSPRGWGGYEQYF
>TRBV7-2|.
CASSSSSGGGANTQYF
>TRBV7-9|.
CASSLELLYTQYF
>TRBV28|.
CATLGQISYEQYF
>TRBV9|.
CASTIDYLNNTDTQYF
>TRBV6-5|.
CASSHRKTYEQYF
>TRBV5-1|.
CASSLGGLPSYEQYF
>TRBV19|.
CASSIDGLAGVNEQFF
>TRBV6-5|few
CATARGEGPTDTQYF
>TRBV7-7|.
CASSLDPSYEQYF
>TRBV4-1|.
CASSLLTGTNEKLFF
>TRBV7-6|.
CASSLAGGQNTEAFF
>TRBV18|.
CASSPGQGNSPLHF
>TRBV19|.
CASSPPPITSGIVGEQFF
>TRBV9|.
CASSANQAGGRYNEQFF
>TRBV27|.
CASSTHGGEQYF
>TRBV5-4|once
CASSLFTRREQETQYF
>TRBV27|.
CASVAMGARGGYTF
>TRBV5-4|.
CASSLGTSGSGNEQFF
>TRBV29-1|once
CSVDNGYSSTDTQYF
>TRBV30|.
CAWSGTSGGEWQYF
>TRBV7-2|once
CASSTRTGRSSEQFF
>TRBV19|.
CASSPSGTGAYEQYF
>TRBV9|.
CASSITTRAETQYF
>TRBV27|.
CASRKGGFEQFF
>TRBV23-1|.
CASRGDSTYEQYF
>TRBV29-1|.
CSVGPGVDTQYF
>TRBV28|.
CASSLLPGQGRQPQHF
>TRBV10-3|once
CAINGGATSGNTIYF
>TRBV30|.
CAWRLVNEQFF
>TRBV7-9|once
CASSLGPDRVSSPLHF
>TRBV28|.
CASSSSLAGFYEQYF
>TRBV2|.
CASTLLPYNEQFF